This entry concerns a single TCR beta chain. No antigen is known for it. Here immunoSEQ multiplex PCR was the method, and the copy in TCRdb shows in-frame clones only, minus some. The table records 90,000 to 100,000 clones, more than 95% of them present only once. The data stem from a study of OX40 agonist ivuxolimab in advanced cancers. Broader study findings: Some nonresponders likewise displayed low normalized T-cell clonal expansion.

The CDR3 extends over 15 amino acids. V was clipped by 2 bases and J by 0 bases, with 11 bases between them. Germline V gene lookup returns CDR1 SGHAT and CDR2 FQNNGV. Blood sampling took place at baseline, cycle 4 day 1, and cycle 7 day 1. This chain links TRBV11-2 with TRBJ2-7; weak D call: TRBD2 (6 bases). The sequence derives from an adult with an advanced solid tumor such as melanoma, head and neck, liver or kidney cancer. The sample here was CD4+ or CD8+ T cells sorted from blood, taken in a trial of the OX40 agonist ivuxolimab. The CDR3 nucleotides read TGTGCCAGCAGCTTACGGCGGGGTCTCTCCTACGAGCAGTACTTC. The encoded protein is CASSLRRGLSYEQYF. Variable domain in full (rest from reference TRBV11-2 and TRBJ2-7): EAGVAQSPRYKIIEKRQSVAFWCNPISGHATLYWYQQILGQGPKLLIQFQNNGVVDDSQLPKDRFSAERLKGVDSTLKIQPAKLEDSAVYLCASSLRRGLSYEQYFGPGTRLTVT.